This T cell receptor beta chain was observed in a study of blood T cell repertoires in COVID-19. Background on the study: Samples came from the United States, Italy and Spain, spanning acute and convalescent COVID-19.

Authors' methods: Nucleated cell number was recorded as an estimate derived from reference gene primer amplification. Sequencing used immunoSEQ multiplex PCR; TCRdb keeps in-frame clones, though not all of them. The DNA was the basis for D and trimming; V, J and clone size are from that table. Among 500,000 to 600,000 clones listed, approximately 88% were seen once. The V segment lost 3 bases and the J segment 1 base; nucleotides outside the gene matches: 3. Germline V gene lookup returns CDR1 KGHSH and CDR2 LQKENI. This CDR3 is 15 amino acids long. The chain joins TRBV18 to TRBJ1-3; TRBD1 matches at 7 bases. This clonotype originated in a woman in her fifties or sixties with COVID-19, enrolled during active disease. The source material was peripheral blood. DNA for the CDR3: TGTGCCAGCTCACCCCAGACAGGGTCTGGAAACACCATATATTTT. Translating it yields CASSPQTGSGNTIYF.